The next 24 T cell receptor beta chains were all read from a single sample in a study of shared clonotypes between healthy human individuals. The naive CD8 subset, CD45RO-negative cells positively selected for CCR7, excluded terminally differentiated effector memory CD45RA+ cells. Sequencing was performed with immunoSEQ multiplex PCR; in TCRdb, only in-frame clones are kept and a portion is missing. In the table there are nearly 2 million clones, approximately 94% of which are singletons. The sequenced sample was naive CD8+ T cells sorted from blood. Every receptor here comes from a man aged 18 to 30 in good health.

The chain joins TRBV10-1 to TRBJ1-3, with no clear D. CDR1 and CDR2 (germline): WNHNN, SYGVQD (reference sequence). The CDR3 sequence is 15 residues long. V lost 0 bases, J lost 2 bases, and 8 bases lay in between. CDR3 sequence reads: CASSESETAGNTIYF. CDR3 sequence (DNA): TGCGCCAGCAGTGAGTCTGAAACTGCTGGAAACACCATATATTTT.

The chain couples TRBV6-1 to TRBJ1-5, with 10 bases matching TRBD1. The germline gives CDR1 MNHNS, CDR2 SASEGT. V shed 2 bases, J shed 2 bases, and the junction held 3 bases outside the gene matches. The CDR3 length is 16 residues. This CDR3 is CASSETGTGGNQPQHF. The CDR3 nucleotides read TGTGCCAGCAGTGAAACCGGGACAGGGGGCAATCAGCCCCAGCATTTT.

The rearrangement uses TRBV2 and TRBJ1-1; D might be TRBD1 (6 bases). The CDR3 runs 12 residues. Germline V gene lookup returns CDR1 SNHLY and CDR2 FYNNEI. Trimming removed 5 bases at V and 11 bases at J, with 15 bases between. The CDR3 DNA follows: TGTGCCAGCAGTACCGGCTCAGGGGTGGCTTTCTTT. Its protein is CASSTGSGVAFF.

This chain uses TRBV13 with TRBJ1-1; no definite D call. CDR3 length: 14 amino acids. The germline gives CDR1 PRHDT, CDR2 FYEKMQ (reference sequence). The V and J ends lost 0 bases and 1 base respectively, with 6 bases between them. The CDR3: CASSLGFGNTEAFF. The CDR3 coding sequence is TGTGCCAGCAGCTTAGGATTCGGGAACACTGAAGCTTTCTTT.

The rearrangement links TRBV6-5 to TRBJ2-3, with D tentatively TRBD1 (5 bases). Germline V gene sequence: CDR1 MNHEY, CDR2 SVGAGI. V shed 8 bases and J shed 7 bases, with 16 bases lying between them. The length of the CDR3 is 13 residues. The CDR3 here is CASGSGPYNTQYF. CDR3 bases: TGTGCCAGCGGCTCAGGGCCCTATAATACGCAGTATTTT.

The chain is built from TRBV5-1 and TRBJ2-1; D gene unclear. Germline CDR1 and CDR2: SGHRS and YFSETQ. V was shortened by 0 bases and J by 2 bases, with 9 bases between the two germline ends. This CDR3 comprises 15 residues. CDR3 sequence: CASSLVGFTYNEQFF. For the CDR3, the DNA is TGCGCCAGCAGCTTGGTTGGGTTTACCTACAATGAGCAGTTCTTC.

J is TRBJ1-1 and V is TRBV4-3; 7 positions agree with TRBD1. The CDR3 totals 15 residues. Germline values: CDR1 LGHNA, CDR2 YSLEER. V lost 0 bases and J lost 3; bases outside the gene matches: 4. CDR3 DNA: TGCGCCAGCAGCCAAGAAGCAGGGGGTGACACTGAAGCTTTCTTT. Its translation: CASSQEAGGDTEAFF.

The genes are TRBV28 and TRBJ1-2; TRBD1 might be the D (5 bases). Looked up from germline, CDR1 is MDHEN and CDR2 is SYDVKM. With 4 bases removed from V and 0 bases from J, the gap between germline ends came to 9 bases. The CDR3 loop spans 14 amino acids. Written as DNA, the CDR3 is TGTGCCAGCAGTTGGGGGGGGTCTAACTATGGCTACACCTTC. Residues: CASSWGGSNYGYTF.

The chain carries TRBV2 and TRBJ2-7, with D possibly matching TRBD1 (5 bases). The CDR3 has 14 residues. V shed 4 bases and J shed 0 bases, with 10 bases lying between them. Germline CDR1 is SNHLY and CDR2 is FYNNEI. CDR3 sequence reads: CASSGQGTSYEQYF. The CDR3 region has the DNA TGTGCCAGCAGTGGGCAGGGAACCTCCTACGAGCAGTACTTC.

J is TRBJ1-1 and V is TRBV5-5, with TRBD1 matching over 7 bases. V lost 2 bases, J lost 2 bases, and 3 bases stayed unmatched. The CDR3 loop spans 14 amino acids. The V gene's germline CDR1 is SGHKS and CDR2 YYEKEE (reference sequence). CDR3 residues: CASSFSGGNTEAFF. The CDR3 coding sequence is TGTGCCAGCAGCTTCTCAGGGGGTAACACTGAAGCTTTCTTT.

The chain uses TRBV2 and TRBJ2-7, with D possibly called TRBD1 or TRBD2 (6 bases each). V shed 7 bases and J shed 0 bases, with 16 bases lying between them. The CDR3 covers 15 residues. Germline lookup yields CDR1 SNHLY and CDR2 FYNNEI. The CDR3 sequence is CASKQTGAVSYEQYF. CDR3 nucleotides: TGTGCCAGCAAACAGACGGGGGCTGTCTCCTACGAGCAGTACTTC.

The CDR3, as DNA: TGTGCCAGCAGTGAAAAGACCGGGACAGGGATTACTAATGAAAAACTGTTTTTT. This sequence encodes CASSEKTGTGITNEKLFF. This rearrangement joins TRBV2 to TRBJ1-4, with 9 positions matching TRBD1. V shed 2 bases, J shed 2 bases, and the junction held 9 bases outside the gene matches. The CDR3 is 18 residues long. Germline loops: CDR1 SNHLY, CDR2 FYNNEI. Full variable domain (rest looked up from reference TRBV2 and TRBJ1-4): EPEVTQTPSHQVTQMGQEVILRCVPISNHLYFYWYRQILGQKVEFLVSFYNNEISEKSEIFDDQFSVERPDGSNFTLKIRSTKLEDSAMYFCASSEKTGTGITNEKLFFGSGTQLSVL.

V is TRBV6-1 and J is TRBJ2-3, with D tentatively TRBD1 (5 bases). V was pared by 1 base and J by 0 bases, with 11 bases between. CDR1 is MNHNS and CDR2 is SASEGT in the germline V gene. The CDR3 is made up of 16 amino acids. CDR3 residues: CASSEGGKGSTDTQYF. CDR3 nucleotides: TGTGCCAGCAGTGAAGGGGGAAAGGGGAGCACAGATACGCAGTATTTT.

V usage is TRBV4-1 and J usage is TRBJ2-4; D is uncertain. Trimming shortened V by 7 bases and J by 7 bases, and 17 bases separated the two germline ends. CDR3 length: 14 residues. CDR1 is MGHRA, CDR2 YSYEKL, per germline. In DNA, the CDR3 is TGCGCCAGCAACTCCCAAGGCGCCTCCAACATTCAGTACTTC. Translation: CASNSQGASNIQYF.

Of note for this clone: Other nucleotide sequences from this sample produce the same CDR3. The V call is TRBV9, the J call TRBJ2-7; D uncertain. The CDR3 loop spans 13 amino acids. CDR1 and CDR2 (germline): SGDLS, YYNGEE. The V end lost 2 bases, the J end lost 0 bases, and 6 bases lay between the germline ends. The CDR3 loop is CASSVESSYEQYF. The CDR3, as DNA: TGTGCCAGCAGCGTCGAAAGCTCCTACGAGCAGTACTTC.

The J gene is TRBJ2-1, the V gene TRBV14; D ambiguous. CDR1 is SGHDN and CDR2 is FVKESK in the germline V gene. CDR3 length: 16 residues. Trimming cost V 0 bases and J 1 base, with 10 bases left between them. The CDR3 DNA reads as TGTGCCAGCAGCCAAGACGAACTTCCTTCCTACAATGAGCAGTTCTTC. Its protein is CASSQDELPSYNEQFF.

Regarding this clone: This same CDR3 is encoded by further DNA sequences in the sample. The chain links TRBV7-9 to TRBJ2-7; D is ambiguous. The ends were cut back, 5 bases at V and 4 bases at J, with 9 bases in the middle. The germline CDR1 and CDR2 sequences are SEHNR and FQNEAQ (reference sequence). This CDR3 is 12 amino acids long. CDR3 protein: CASSPGAYEQYF. The CDR3 DNA reads as TGTGCCAGCAGCCCTGGAGCGTACGAGCAGTACTTC.

The chain uses TRBV21-1 and TRBJ1-5; the D segment call TRBD1 is taken from the table without a DNA check. TRBV21-1 counts as a pseudogene. The CDR3 has 16 residues. The CDR3 DNA follows: TGTGCCAGCAGCAGTCGGGACAGACTTTTCAATCAGCCCCAGCATTTT. It specifies CASSSRDRLFNQPQHF.

The chain employs TRBV6-5 and TRBJ1-4; 8 bases are a match to TRBD1. The ends lost 7 bases at V and 5 bases at J; junction bases unmatched: 9. This CDR3 is 15 amino acids long. Per the germline V gene, CDR1 is MNHEY and CDR2 is SVGAGI. CDR3 sequence: CASNPTGQGNEKLFF. The CDR3 DNA follows: TGTGCCAGCAACCCTACCGGACAGGGAAATGAAAAACTGTTTTTT.

The chain recombines TRBV2 with TRBJ2-5, with 16 nucleotides matching TRBD2. V gave up 4 bases and J gave up 4 bases; unmatched junction bases: 18. CDR1 is SNHLY, CDR2 FYNNEI, per germline. This CDR3 has 21 amino acids. The CDR3 spells CASSVSRNKTGTSGRGETQYF. For the CDR3, the DNA is TGTGCCAGCAGTGTTTCAAGAAATAAGACCGGGACTAGCGGGAGGGGAGAGACCCAGTACTTC.

The chain recombines TRBV27 with TRBJ2-7; 9 nucleotides align to TRBD2. Germline-derived CDR1 and CDR2 are MNHEY and SMNVEV (reference sequence). The CDR3 is 16 amino acids. V trimming: 1 base; J trimming: 2 bases; junction bases outside the gene matches: 6. CDR3 nucleotides: TGTGCCAGCAGTTTATTGCTAGCGGGAATAGCCTACGAGCAGTACTTC. Translated, it gives CASSLLLAGIAYEQYF.

CDR3 DNA sequence: TGTGCCAGCAGCCTCGGAGCAGGGTTTTCCTACGAGCAGTACTTC. Protein: CASSLGAGFSYEQYF. The rearrangement uses TRBV5-6 and TRBJ2-7, with D perhaps matching TRBD1 (5 bases). Trimming took off 4 bases at V and 1 base at J, with 15 bases between the two ends. The CDR3 sequence is 15 residues long. CDR1 is SGHDT and CDR2 is YYEEEE in the germline V gene.

The J gene is TRBJ2-7, the V gene TRBV6-1; D is uncertain. Trimming pared 8 bases from V and 3 bases from J, leaving 14 bases between. The CDR3 spans 13 residues. Germline CDR1 is MNHNS and CDR2 is SASEGT. CDR3 nucleotides: TGTGCCAGCTCCTCTGACACCGTCTACGAGCAGTACTTC. This translates into CASSSDTVYEQYF.

The J gene is TRBJ2-7, the V gene TRBV6-5; 12 positions agree with TRBD1. V dropped 2 bases and J dropped 9; count of bases not matched to a gene: 8. CDR3 length: 15 residues. CDR1 MNHEY and CDR2 SVGAGI come from the germline V gene. The CDR3, as DNA: TGTGCCAGCAGTTACCAGACCGGGACAGGGGGCCGGCAGTACTTC. It encodes CASSYQTGTGGRQYF.